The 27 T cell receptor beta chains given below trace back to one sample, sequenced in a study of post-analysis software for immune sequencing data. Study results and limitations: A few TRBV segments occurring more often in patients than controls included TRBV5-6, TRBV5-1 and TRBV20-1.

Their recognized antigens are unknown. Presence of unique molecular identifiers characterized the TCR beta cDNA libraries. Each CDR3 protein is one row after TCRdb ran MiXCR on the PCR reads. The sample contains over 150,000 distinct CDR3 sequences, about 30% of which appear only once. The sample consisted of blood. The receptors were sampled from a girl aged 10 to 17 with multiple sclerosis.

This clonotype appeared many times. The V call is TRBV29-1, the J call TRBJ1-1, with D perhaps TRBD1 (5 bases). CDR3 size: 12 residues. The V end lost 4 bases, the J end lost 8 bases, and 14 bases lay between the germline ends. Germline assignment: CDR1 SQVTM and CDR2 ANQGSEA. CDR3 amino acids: CSVVRDGQEAFF. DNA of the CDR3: TGCAGCGTTGTCCGGGACGGCCAAGAAGCTTTCTTT.

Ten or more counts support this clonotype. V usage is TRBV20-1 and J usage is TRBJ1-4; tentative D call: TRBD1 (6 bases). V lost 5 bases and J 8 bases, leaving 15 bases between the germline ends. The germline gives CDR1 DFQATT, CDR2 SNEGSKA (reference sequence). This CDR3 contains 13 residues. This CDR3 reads CSAPTGSGEKLFF. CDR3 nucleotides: TGCAGTGCTCCAACAGGGTCAGGAGAAAAACTGTTTTTT.

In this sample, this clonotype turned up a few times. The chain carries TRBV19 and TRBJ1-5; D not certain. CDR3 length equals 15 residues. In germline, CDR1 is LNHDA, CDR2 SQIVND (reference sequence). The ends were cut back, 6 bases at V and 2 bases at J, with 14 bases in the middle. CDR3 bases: TGTGCCAGTAGAGCCCTTGGGGAGGGCAATCAGCCCCAGCATTTT. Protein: CASRALGEGNQPQHF.

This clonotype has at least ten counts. For the CDR3, the DNA is TGTGCCAGCACCCGAGGTGGTAGCGGGAGGGAAGAGACCCAGTACTTC. Its protein is CASTRGGSGREETQYF. The J gene is TRBJ2-5, the V gene TRBV11-2; 11 nucleotides line up with TRBD2. Germline V CDR1 and CDR2: SGHAT, FQNNGV. With 7 bases clipped from V and 3 bases from J, the junction kept 10 bases outside the gene matches. This CDR3 comprises 16 residues.

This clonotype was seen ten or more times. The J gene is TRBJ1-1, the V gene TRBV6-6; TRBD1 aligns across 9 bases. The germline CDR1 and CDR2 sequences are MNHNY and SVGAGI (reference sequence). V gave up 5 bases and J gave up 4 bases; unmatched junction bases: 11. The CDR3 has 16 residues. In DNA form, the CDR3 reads TGTGCCAGCAGTAACCTGGGACAGGGCAAAAGCACTGAAGCTTTCTTT. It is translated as CASSNLGQGKSTEAFF.

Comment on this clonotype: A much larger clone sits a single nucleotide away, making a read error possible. The CDR3 loop reads CASSDTGLFNEQSF. The DNA for the CDR3 is TGTGCCAGTTCAGACACGGGACTCTTTAATGAGCAGTCCTTC. J is TRBJ2-1 and V is TRBV19, with D possibly being TRBD2 (6 bases). Germline V gives CDR1 LNHDA, CDR2 SQIVND (reference sequence). CDR3 size: 14 residues.

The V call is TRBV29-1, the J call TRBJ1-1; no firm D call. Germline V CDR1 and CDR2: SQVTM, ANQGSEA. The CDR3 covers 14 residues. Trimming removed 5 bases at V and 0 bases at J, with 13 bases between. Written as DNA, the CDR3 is TGCAGCGTTTCCCGGCAGGTAGTGAACACTGAAGCTTTCTTT. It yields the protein CSVSRQVVNTEAFF.

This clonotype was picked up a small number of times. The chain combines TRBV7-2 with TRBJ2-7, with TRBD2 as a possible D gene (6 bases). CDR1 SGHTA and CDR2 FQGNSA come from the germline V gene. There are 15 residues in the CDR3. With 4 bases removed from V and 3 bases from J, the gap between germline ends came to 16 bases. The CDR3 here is CASSYRVADVYEQYF. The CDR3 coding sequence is TGTGCCAGCAGCTACCGAGTAGCGGATGTCTACGAGCAGTACTTC. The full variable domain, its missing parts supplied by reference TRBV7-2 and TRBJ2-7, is GAGVSQSPSNKVTEKGKDVELRCDPISGHTALYWYRQSLGQGLEFLIYFQGNSAPDKSGLPSDRFSAERTGGSVSTLTIQRTQQEDSAVYLCASSYRVADVYEQYFGPGTRLTVT.

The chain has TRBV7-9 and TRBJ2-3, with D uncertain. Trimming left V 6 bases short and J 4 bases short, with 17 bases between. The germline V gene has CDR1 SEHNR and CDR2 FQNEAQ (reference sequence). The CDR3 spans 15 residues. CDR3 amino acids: CASSLDPSGPDTQYF. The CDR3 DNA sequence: TGTGCCAGCAGTCTGGACCCTTCTGGCCCAGATACGCAGTATTTT.

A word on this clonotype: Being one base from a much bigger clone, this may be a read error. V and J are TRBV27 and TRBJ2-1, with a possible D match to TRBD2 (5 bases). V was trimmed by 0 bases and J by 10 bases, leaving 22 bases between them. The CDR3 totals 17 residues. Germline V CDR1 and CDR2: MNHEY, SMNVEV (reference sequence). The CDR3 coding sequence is TGTGCCAGCAGTTTATCATCAAGCGGACCAATCTCCTACGAGCAGTTCTTC. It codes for CASSLSSSGPISYEQFF.

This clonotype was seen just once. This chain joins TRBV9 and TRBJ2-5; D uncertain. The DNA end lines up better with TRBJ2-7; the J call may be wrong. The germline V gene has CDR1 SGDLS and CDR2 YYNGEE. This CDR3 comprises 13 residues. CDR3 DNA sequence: TGTGCCAGCAGCGTAGATACCCACGGCGAGCAGTACTTC. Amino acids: CASSVDTHGEQYF.

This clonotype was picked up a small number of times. CDR3: CSAYPGGTEAFF. CDR3 DNA: TGCAGTGCCTATCCGGGGGGGACTGAAGCTTTCTTT. V and J are TRBV20-1 and TRBJ1-1; possible D gene TRBD1, 5 bases. Trimming removed 6 bases from V and 5 bases from J, with 13 bases in between. CDR3 size: 12 residues. Looked up from germline, CDR1 is DFQATT and CDR2 is SNEGSKA (reference sequence).

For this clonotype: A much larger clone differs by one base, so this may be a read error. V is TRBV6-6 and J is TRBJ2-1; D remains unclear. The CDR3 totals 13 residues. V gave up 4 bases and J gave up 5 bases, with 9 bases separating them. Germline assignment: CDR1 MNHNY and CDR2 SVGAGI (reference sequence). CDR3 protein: CASSFFPNNEQFF. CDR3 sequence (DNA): TGTGCCAGCAGTTTCTTTCCGAACAATGAGCAGTTCTTC.

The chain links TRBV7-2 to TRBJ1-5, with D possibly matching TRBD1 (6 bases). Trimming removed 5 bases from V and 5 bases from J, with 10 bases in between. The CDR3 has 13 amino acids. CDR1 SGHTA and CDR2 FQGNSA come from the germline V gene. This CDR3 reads CASSPTGYQPQHF. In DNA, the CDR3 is TGTGCCAGCAGCCCAACAGGGTATCAGCCCCAGCATTTT.

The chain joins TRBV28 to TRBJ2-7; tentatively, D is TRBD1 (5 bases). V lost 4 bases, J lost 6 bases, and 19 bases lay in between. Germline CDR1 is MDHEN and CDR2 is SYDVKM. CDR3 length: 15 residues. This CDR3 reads CASSSTQGYLGEQYF. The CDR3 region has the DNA TGTGCCAGCAGTTCGACGCAGGGATACCTGGGCGAGCAGTACTTC. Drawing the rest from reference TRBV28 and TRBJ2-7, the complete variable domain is DVKVTQSSRYLVKRTGEKVFLECVQDMDHENMFWYRQDPGLGLRLIYFSYDVKMKEKGDIPEGYSVSREKKERFSLILESASTNQTSMYLCASSSTQGYLGEQYFGPGTRLTVT.

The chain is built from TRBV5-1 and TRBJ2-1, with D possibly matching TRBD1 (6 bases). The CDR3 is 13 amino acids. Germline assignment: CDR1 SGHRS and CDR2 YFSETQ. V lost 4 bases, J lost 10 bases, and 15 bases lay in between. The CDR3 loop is CASSPRDIYEQFF. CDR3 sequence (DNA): TGCGCCAGCAGCCCTCGGGACATCTACGAGCAGTTCTTC.

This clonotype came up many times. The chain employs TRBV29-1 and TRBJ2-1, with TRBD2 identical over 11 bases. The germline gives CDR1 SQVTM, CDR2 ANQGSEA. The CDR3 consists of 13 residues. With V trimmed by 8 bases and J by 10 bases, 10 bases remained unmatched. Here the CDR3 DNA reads TGCAGCTTCCTTAGCGGGAGGGTTAGAGAGCAGTTCTTC. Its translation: CSFLSGRVREQFF.

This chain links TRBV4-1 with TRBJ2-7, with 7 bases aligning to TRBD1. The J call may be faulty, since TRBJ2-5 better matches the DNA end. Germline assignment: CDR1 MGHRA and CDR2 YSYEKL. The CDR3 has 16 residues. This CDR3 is CASSHAPGQNKETQYF. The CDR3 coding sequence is TGCGCCAGCAGCCACGCTCCGGGACAGAATAAAGAGACCCAGTACTTC.

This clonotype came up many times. The CDR3 here is CASSLKNWNEQYF. For the CDR3, the DNA is TGCGCCAGCAGTCTAAAGAACTGGAACGAGCAGTACTTC. The V and J genes are TRBV4-1 and TRBJ2-7; D is unclear. Trimming took 6 bases from V and 5 from J, leaving 14 bases between them. Germline CDR1 and CDR2: MGHRA and YSYEKL. The CDR3 sequence is 13 residues long.

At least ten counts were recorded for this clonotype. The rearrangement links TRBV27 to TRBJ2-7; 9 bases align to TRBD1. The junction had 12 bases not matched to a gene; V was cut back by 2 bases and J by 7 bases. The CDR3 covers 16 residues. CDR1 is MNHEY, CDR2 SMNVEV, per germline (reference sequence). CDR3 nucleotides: TGTGCCAGCAGTTTACCTCCGGGACAGGGAGTGAGGGAGCAGTACTTC. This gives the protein CASSLPPGQGVREQYF.

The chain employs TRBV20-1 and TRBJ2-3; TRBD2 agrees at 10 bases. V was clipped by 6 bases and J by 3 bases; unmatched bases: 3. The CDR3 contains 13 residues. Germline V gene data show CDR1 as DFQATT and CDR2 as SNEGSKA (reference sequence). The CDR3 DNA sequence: TGCAGTGCGCAACTAGCGGGAACAGATACGCAGTATTTT. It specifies CSAQLAGTDTQYF.

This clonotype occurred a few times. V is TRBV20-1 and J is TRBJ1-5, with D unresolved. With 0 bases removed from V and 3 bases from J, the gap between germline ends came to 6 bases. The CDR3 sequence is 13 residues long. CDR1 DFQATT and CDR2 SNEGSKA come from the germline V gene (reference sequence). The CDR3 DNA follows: TGCAGTGCTAGAGAGCCCTACAATCAGCCCCAGCATTTT. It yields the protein CSAREPYNQPQHF.

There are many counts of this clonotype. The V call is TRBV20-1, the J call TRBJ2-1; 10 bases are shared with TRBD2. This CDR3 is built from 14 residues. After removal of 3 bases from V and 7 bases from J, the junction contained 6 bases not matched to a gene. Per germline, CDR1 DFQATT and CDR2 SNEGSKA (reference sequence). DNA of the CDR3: TGCAGTGCTAGCCTAGCGGGAGTAAGGAATGAGCAGTTCTTC. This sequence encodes CSASLAGVRNEQFF.

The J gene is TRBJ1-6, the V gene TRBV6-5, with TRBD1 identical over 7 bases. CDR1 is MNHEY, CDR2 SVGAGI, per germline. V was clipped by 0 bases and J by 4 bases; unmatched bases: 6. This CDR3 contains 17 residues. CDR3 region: CASSYSGQAPYNSPLHF. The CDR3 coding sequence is TGTGCCAGCAGTTACTCAGGACAGGCGCCTTATAATTCACCCCTCCACTTT.

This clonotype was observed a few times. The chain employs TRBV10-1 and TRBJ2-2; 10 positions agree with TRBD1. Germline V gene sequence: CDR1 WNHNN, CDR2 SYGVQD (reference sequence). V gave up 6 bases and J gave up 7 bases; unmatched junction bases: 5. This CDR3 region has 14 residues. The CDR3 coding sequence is TGCGCCAGCAGCCGAGGACAGGGGGGCGGGGAGCTGTTTTTT. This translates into CASSRGQGGGELFF.

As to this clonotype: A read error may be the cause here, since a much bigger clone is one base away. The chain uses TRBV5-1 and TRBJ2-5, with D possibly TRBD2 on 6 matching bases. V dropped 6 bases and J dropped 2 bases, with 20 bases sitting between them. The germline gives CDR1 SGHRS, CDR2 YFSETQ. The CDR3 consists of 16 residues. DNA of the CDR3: TGCGCCAGCACGGGACGGGGGTTGAAGGGGCAAGAGACCCAGTACTTC. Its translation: CASTGRGLKGQETQYF.

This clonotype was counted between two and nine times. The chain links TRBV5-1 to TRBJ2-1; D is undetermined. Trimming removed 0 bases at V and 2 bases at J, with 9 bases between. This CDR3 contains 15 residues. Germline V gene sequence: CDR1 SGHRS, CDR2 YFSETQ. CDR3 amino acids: CASSLGAEPYNEQFF. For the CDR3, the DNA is TGCGCCAGCAGCTTGGGGGCGGAACCCTACAATGAGCAGTTCTTC.